This TCR beta chain was identified during a study of CXCR3-negative and CXCR3-positive naive CD8 T cells. Broader study findings: CXCR3-expressing naive cells carried TRB CDR3s more hydrophobic than those of CXCR3-negative naive cells. The authors found comparable surface CD5 between naive subsets and inferred TCR strength from TRB CDR3 properties. Naive CXCR3-negative cells resembled naive CXCR3-positive cells in TRBV-TRBJ usage; memory cells differed.

The libraries of TRB cDNA were constructed through 5' RACE using UMI labels. From its re-call of the 5' RACE reads, TCRdb lists each CDR3 protein once, without DNA. This sample's clone table lists 110,000 or so distinct CDR3 sequences. Points on this clonotype: The target antigen is unknown.

Sorting was done in triplicate for each CD8+ T cell subset (fewer than 340,000 cells each). Naive CD8+ T cells had a CD45RO-CCR7+CD27+CD95- phenotype. This CDR3 has 15 residues. Germline CDR1 reads SGHVS; CDR2 reads FQNEAQ. This chain connects TRBV7-8 to TRBJ2-7; the TRBD2 assignment by TCRdb is unverifiable without DNA. Input material: naive CXCR3+ CD8+ T cells from blood. Subset reported: CD45RO-CCR7+CD27+CD95- naive CD8+ T cells expressing CXCR3 (TNR3+). This sequence was found in a human donor in good health. Some clones in this sample may be carry-over from other donors' samples. CDR3: CASSFFAGPRDEQYF.